This paragraph reports one TCR beta chain. Its specificity is unknown. The sample originates from a study of T cells after yellow fever vaccination. Study as a whole: Where fractions had low cell numbers, libraries were prepared from them with the SMART-Seq v4 Ultra Low Input RNA kit.

Each CDR3 protein is one row after TCRdb ran MiXCR on the 5' RACE reads. Of nearly 550,000 distinct CDR3 sequences listed, 15% to 20% were seen once; the top ten hold 13% to 15%. From germline, CDR1 is MNHNS and CDR2 SASEGT. J gave up 1 base and V 5 bases, and 9 bases lay outside the gene matches. This CDR3 has 16 amino acids. Study-wide results and caveats: Clones from primary vaccination mostly reappeared after the booster (96% CD4, around 90% CD8). Bulk-population clonotypes that are abundant could appear as contaminants in FACS-sorted repertoires. Weaker in magnitude, the secondary response showed a faster peak on day 5 versus 15.

The receptor's source is a man aged 30 to 45 who received the YFV17D yellow fever vaccine. The sequencing used PBMCs, collected 15 days after the yellow fever booster vaccination. The genes are TRBV6-1 and TRBJ1-1; TRBD1 agrees at 8 bases. CDR3 region: CASSLRGTGRNTEAFF. For the CDR3, the DNA is TGTGCCAGCAGTCTAAGGGGGACAGGACGGAACACTGAAGCTTTCTTT.